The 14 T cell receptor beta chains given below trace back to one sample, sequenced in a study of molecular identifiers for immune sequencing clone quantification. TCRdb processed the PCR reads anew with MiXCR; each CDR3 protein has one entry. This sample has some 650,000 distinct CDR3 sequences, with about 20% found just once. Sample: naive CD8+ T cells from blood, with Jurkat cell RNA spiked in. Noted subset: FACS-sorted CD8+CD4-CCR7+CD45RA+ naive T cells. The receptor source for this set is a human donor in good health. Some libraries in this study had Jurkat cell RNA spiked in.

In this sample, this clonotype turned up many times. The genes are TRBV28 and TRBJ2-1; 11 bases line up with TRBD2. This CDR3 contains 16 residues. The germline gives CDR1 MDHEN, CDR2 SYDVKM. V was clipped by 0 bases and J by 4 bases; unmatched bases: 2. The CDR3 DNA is TGTGCCAGCAGTTTATGGACTAGCGGGGATTACAATGAGCAGTTCTTC. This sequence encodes CASSLWTSGDYNEQFF.

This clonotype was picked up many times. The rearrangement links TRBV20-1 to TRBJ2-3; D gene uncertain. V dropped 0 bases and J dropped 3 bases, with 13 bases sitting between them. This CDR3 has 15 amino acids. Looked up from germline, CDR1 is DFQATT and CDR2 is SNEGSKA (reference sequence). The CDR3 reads CSARDPRVQTDTQYF. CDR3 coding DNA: TGCAGTGCTAGAGATCCCCGGGTACAGACAGATACGCAGTATTTT.

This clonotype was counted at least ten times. CDR3 nucleotides: TGCAGTGCTAATCAAGCGCTAAGAGATACGCAGTATTTT. This codes for CSANQALRDTQYF. The chain combines TRBV20-1 with TRBJ2-3; D not resolved. The V gene lost 4 bases and the J gene lost 5 bases, with 13 bases spanning the gap. The CDR3 spans 13 residues. Looked up from germline, CDR1 is DFQATT and CDR2 is SNEGSKA (reference sequence).

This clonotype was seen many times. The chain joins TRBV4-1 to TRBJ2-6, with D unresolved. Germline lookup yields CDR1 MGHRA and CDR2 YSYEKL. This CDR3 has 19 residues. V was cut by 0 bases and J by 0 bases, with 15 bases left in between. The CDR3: CASSQEPALSDSGANVLTF. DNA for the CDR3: TGCGCCAGCAGCCAAGAACCGGCTTTATCAGACTCTGGGGCCAACGTCCTGACTTTC.

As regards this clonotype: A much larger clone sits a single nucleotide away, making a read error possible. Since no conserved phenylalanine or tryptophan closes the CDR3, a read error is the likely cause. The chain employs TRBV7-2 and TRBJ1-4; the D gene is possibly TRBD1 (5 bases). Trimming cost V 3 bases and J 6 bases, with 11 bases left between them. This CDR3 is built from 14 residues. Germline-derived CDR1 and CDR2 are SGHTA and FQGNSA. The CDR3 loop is CASSFAAGDEKLFS. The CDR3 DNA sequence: TGTGCCAGCAGCTTCGCCGCGGGGGATGAAAAACTGTTTTCT.

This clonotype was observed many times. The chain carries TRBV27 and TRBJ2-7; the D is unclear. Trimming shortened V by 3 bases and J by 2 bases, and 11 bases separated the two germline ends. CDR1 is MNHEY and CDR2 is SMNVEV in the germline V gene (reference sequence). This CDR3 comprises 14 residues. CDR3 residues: CASSLDGPTYEQYF. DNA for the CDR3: TGTGCCAGCAGTTTGGACGGACCCACCTACGAGCAGTACTTC.

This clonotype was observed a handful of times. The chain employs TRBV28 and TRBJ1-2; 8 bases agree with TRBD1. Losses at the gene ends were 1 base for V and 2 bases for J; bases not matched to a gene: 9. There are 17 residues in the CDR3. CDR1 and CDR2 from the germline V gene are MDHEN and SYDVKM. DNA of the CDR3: TGTGCCAGCAGTTTATTTCAGGGGGCGGGTGCGAACTATGGCTACACCTTC. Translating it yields CASSLFQGAGANYGYTF.

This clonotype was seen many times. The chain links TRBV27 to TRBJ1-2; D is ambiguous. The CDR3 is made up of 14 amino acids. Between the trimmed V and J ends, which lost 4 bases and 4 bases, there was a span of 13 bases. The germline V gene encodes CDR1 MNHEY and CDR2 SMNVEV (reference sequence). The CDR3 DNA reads TGTGCCAGCAGTTCTAGAGACACGCTCTATGGCTACACCTTC. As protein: CASSSRDTLYGYTF.

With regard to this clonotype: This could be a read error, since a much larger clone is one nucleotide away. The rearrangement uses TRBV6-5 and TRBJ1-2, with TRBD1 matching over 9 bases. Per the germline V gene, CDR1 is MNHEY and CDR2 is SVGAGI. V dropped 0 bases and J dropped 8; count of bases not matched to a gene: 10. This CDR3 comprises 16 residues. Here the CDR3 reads CASSYSTGFTGGGYTF. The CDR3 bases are TGTGCCAGCAGTTACTCGACTGGGTTCACAGGGGGCGGCTACACCTTC.

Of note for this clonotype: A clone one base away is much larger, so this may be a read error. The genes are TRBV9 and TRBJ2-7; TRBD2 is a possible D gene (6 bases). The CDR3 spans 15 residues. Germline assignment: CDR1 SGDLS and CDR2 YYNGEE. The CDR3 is CASSASGTADYGQYF. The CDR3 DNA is TGTGCCAGCAGCGCATCCGGGACTGCAGATTACGGGCAGTACTTC. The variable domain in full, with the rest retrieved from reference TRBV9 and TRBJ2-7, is DSGVTQTPKHLITATGQRVTLRCSPRSGDLSVYWYQQSLDQGLQFLIQYYNGEERAKGNILERFSAQQFPDLHSELNLSSLELGDSALYFCASSASGTADYGQYFGPGTRLTVT.

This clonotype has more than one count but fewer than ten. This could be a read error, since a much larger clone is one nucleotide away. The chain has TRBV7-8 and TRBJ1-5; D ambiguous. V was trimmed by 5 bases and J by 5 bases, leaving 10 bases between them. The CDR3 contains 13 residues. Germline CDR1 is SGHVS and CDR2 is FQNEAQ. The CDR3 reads CASSEDAYQPQHF. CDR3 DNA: TGTGCCAGCAGCGAGGACGCATATCAGCCCCAGCATTTT.

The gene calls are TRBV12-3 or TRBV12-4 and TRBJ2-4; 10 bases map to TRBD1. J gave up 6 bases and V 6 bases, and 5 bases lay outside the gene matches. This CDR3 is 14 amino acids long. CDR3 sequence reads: CASRTGQGRNIQYF. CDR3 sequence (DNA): TGTGCCAGCAGGACGGGACAGGGGCGAAACATTCAGTACTTC.

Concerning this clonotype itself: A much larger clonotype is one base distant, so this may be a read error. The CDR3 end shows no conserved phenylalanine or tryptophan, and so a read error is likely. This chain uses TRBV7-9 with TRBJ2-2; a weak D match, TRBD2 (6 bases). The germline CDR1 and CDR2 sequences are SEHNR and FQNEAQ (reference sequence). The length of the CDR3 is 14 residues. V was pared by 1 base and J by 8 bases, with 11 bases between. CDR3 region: CASSLVGTPGELFS. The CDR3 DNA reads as TGTGCCAGCAGCTTAGTTGGGACTCCTGGGGAGCTGTTTTCT.

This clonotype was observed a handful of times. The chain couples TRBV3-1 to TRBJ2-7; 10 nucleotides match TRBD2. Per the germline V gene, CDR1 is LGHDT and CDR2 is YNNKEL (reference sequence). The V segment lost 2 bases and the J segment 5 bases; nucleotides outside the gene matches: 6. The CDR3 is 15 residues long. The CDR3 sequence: CASSQPSGGAHEQYF. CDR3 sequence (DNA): TGTGCCAGCAGCCAACCCAGCGGGGGGGCCCACGAGCAGTACTTC.